Listed here are 32 T cell receptor beta chains from one sample, sequenced in a study of brain T cells in children with intractable seizures (dated by TCRdb to about 2021). Receptor libraries were prepared by the immunoSEQ multiplex PCR assay. In TCRdb, the immuneACCESS table is reduced to in-frame sequences with V and J assigned. These tables do not hold every clone; where another copy was compared, an unresolved V gene accounts for under half, and the others remain unexplained. This sample holds 110,000 or so clones; 94% were observed only once. Roughly 4% of the sample goes to the ten largest clones. What this sample's time point label stands for: resected brain tissue, or blood drawn just prior to surgery. Here the sequenced sample was peripheral blood, taken at surgery. Receptor source: a boy in the first two years of life with hemimegalencephaly and intractable seizures.

In this sample, this clone turned up a few times. The V gene is TRBV27, the J gene TRBJ1-5, with 8 positions matching TRBD1. The CDR3 sequence is 14 residues long. V shed 8 bases and J 1 base; nucleotides not matched to a gene: 4. Germline CDR1 MNHEY, CDR2 SMNVEV (reference sequence). CDR3 region: CASSGQGSNQPQHF. CDR3 DNA: TGTGCCAGCTCAGGACAGGGCAGCAATCAGCCCCAGCATTTT.

The chain combines TRBV6-1 with TRBJ2-2; a weak D match, TRBD1 (5 bases). In germline, CDR1 is MNHNS, CDR2 SASEGT. Trimming cost V 2 bases and J 8 bases, with 15 bases left between them. CDR3 length: 15 residues. The CDR3 region is CASSETPGRLGELFF. In DNA, the CDR3 is TGTGCCAGCAGTGAAACCCCAGGGCGATTGGGGGAGCTGTTTTTT.

CDR3 protein: CASSFSGRARDEQYF. In DNA form, the CDR3 reads TGTGCCAGCAGCTTTAGCGGGAGGGCACGGGACGAGCAGTACTTC. The chain joins TRBV5-4 to TRBJ2-7; TRBD2 aligns across 11 bases. Trimming at V came to 2 bases and at J to 5 bases, leaving 6 bases not matched to a gene. The CDR3 runs to 15 residues. Germline CDR1 SGHNT, CDR2 YYREEE (reference sequence).

This clone was seen only once. The CDR3 reads CASKPGGIDSNQPQHF. CDR3 bases: TGTGCCAGCAAACCCGGGGGTATCGATAGCAATCAGCCCCAGCATTTT. V usage is TRBV28 and J usage is TRBJ1-5, with D possibly matching TRBD1 (5 bases). Per germline, CDR1 MDHEN and CDR2 SYDVKM. The ends were cut back, 7 bases at V and 0 bases at J, with 16 bases in the middle. The CDR3 spans 16 residues.

The rearrangement uses TRBV28 and TRBJ2-7, with TRBD2 matching over 8 bases. V dropped 4 bases and J dropped 1; count of bases not matched to a gene: 12. This CDR3 is built from 17 residues. Germline CDR1 MDHEN, CDR2 SYDVKM. The CDR3 loop reads CASSWVLGRALSYEQYF. CDR3 nucleotides: TGTGCCAGCAGTTGGGTCCTCGGGAGGGCCTTGTCCTACGAGCAGTACTTC.

About this clone: Other DNA variants within this sample encode the same CDR3. The rearrangement joins TRBV5-1 to TRBJ1-1, with D hard to call. The CDR3 sequence is 13 residues long. The V and J ends lost 0 bases and 0 bases respectively, with 3 bases between them. In germline, CDR1 is SGHRS, CDR2 YFSETQ. CDR3 in amino acids: CASSLGVNTEAFF. CDR3 sequence (DNA): TGCGCCAGCAGCTTGGGAGTGAACACTGAAGCTTTCTTT.

V is TRBV5-1 and J is TRBJ2-4; 9 bases align to TRBD2. CDR3 size: 15 residues. Germline V lookup: CDR1 SGHRS, CDR2 YFSETQ. V shed 1 base and J 5 bases; nucleotides not matched to a gene: 4. The CDR3 reads CASSLLLAGQNIQYF. CDR3 coding DNA: TGCGCCAGCAGCTTGCTCCTAGCGGGGCAAAACATTCAGTACTTC. The variable domain in full, completed from reference TRBV5-1 and TRBJ2-4, reads KAGVTQTPRYLIKTRGQQVTLSCSPISGHRSVSWYQQTPGQGLQFLFEYFSETQRNKGNFPGRFSGRQFSNSRSEMNVSTLELGDSALYLCASSLLLAGQNIQYFGAGTRLSVL.

V is TRBV18 and J is TRBJ2-7; 8 nucleotides agree with TRBD1. The V segment lost 3 bases and the J segment 5 bases; nucleotides outside the gene matches: 9. Germline lookup yields CDR1 KGHSH and CDR2 LQKENI. The CDR3 length is 15 residues. CDR3 loop: CASSPATGVVNEQYF. In nucleotides, the CDR3 is TGTGCCAGCTCACCGGCGACAGGGGTGGTGAACGAGCAGTACTTC.

V gene TRBV10-2 combines with J gene TRBJ2-7, with no clear D. Trimming shortened V by 0 bases and J by 3 bases, and 3 bases separated the two germline ends. The CDR3 spans 12 residues. Looked up from germline, CDR1 is WSHSY and CDR2 is SAAADI. The CDR3 protein is CASSESYYEQYF. CDR3 DNA sequence: TGCGCCAGCAGTGAGTCCTACTACGAGCAGTACTTC.

This clone was recorded only once. This CDR3 reads CASSRVEGTGPLHF. The CDR3 bases are TGTGCCAGCAGCCGGGTGGAGGGTACAGGACCCCTCCACTTT. V usage is TRBV7-2 and J usage is TRBJ1-6; perhaps TRBD1 as D (5 bases). The germline CDR1 and CDR2 sequences are SGHTA and FQGNSA. CDR3 length equals 14 residues. Trimming removed 5 bases from V and 12 bases from J, with 17 bases in between.

The chain employs TRBV7-9 and TRBJ2-2; 10 bases match TRBD2. This CDR3 region has 14 residues. J lost 7 bases, V lost 5 bases, and 4 bases had no gene match. Germline lookup yields CDR1 SEHNR and CDR2 FQNEAQ (reference sequence). The CDR3 is CASSPSGSGGELFF. CDR3 DNA sequence: TGTGCCAGCAGCCCTAGCGGGAGTGGCGGGGAGCTGTTTTTT.

The genes are TRBV19 and TRBJ2-2, with 11 bases fitting TRBD1. The germline V gene has CDR1 LNHDA and CDR2 SQIVND (reference sequence). J was trimmed by 6 bases and V by 9 bases; bases with no gene match: 3. This CDR3 is built from 13 residues. The CDR3 DNA follows: TGTGCCAGCTGGGACAGGGGGGCCGGGGAGCTGTTTTTT. Its translation is CASWDRGAGELFF.

The chain has TRBV7-7 and TRBJ1-3; D unresolved. CDR3 length equals 21 residues. Germline V gives CDR1 SSHAT, CDR2 FNYEAQ (reference sequence). The V and J ends lost 1 base and 0 bases respectively, with 25 bases between them. CDR3: CASSLGGSLPPAGTSGNTIYF. The CDR3 DNA reads as TGTGCCAGCAGCTTAGGAGGGAGTCTACCCCCGGCGGGCACCTCTGGAAACACCATATATTTT. The whole variable domain, filled in from reference TRBV7-7 and TRBJ1-3, reads GAGVSQSPRYKVTKRGQDVTLRCDPISSHATLYWYQQALGQGPEFLTYFNYEAQPDKSGLPSDRFSAERPEGSISTLTIQRTEQRDSAMYRCASSLGGSLPPAGTSGNTIYFGEGSWLTVV.

The rearrangement links TRBV5-1 to TRBJ2-3, with TRBD1 as a possible D gene (6 bases). Per germline, CDR1 SGHRS and CDR2 YFSETQ. Deletions cut 5 bases from V and 3 bases from J, with 13 bases between. The length of the CDR3 is 14 residues. The CDR3 is CASRLTRGTDTQYF. CDR3 coding DNA: TGCGCCAGCAGACTAACTAGGGGGACAGATACGCAGTATTTT.

This clone was recorded only once. The chain is built from TRBV7-3 and TRBJ2-5; D not resolved. Trimming took off 5 bases at V and 4 bases at J, with 14 bases between the two ends. From germline, CDR1 is SGHTA and CDR2 FQGTGA. The CDR3 totals 14 residues. The CDR3 here is CASSASRSSETQYF. CDR3 bases: TGTGCCAGCAGCGCCTCTAGGTCATCAGAGACCCAGTACTTC.

This CDR3 reads CASSLEWTRTYEQYF. The DNA of the CDR3 is TGCGCCAGCAGCTTGGAGTGGACGAGAACCTACGAGCAGTACTTC. The J gene is TRBJ2-7, the V gene TRBV5-1; no clear D gene. V was shortened by 0 bases and J by 2 bases, with 12 bases between the two germline ends. The CDR3 runs to 15 residues. Germline-derived CDR1 and CDR2 are SGHRS and YFSETQ.

The rearrangement links TRBV19 to TRBJ1-2, with TRBD1 matching 12 bases. Germline V gives CDR1 LNHDA, CDR2 SQIVND (reference sequence). J lost 4 bases, V lost 3 bases, and 6 bases had no gene match. This CDR3 is 16 amino acids long. CDR3 in amino acids: CASSMGTGGISYGYTF. The CDR3 coding sequence is TGTGCCAGTAGTATGGGGACAGGGGGCATCTCCTATGGCTACACCTTC.

The CDR3 sequence is CATSRDRGSDTQYF. In DNA form, the CDR3 reads TGTGCCACCAGCAGAGACAGGGGTTCAGATACGCAGTATTTT. This chain connects TRBV15 to TRBJ2-3, with a possible D match to TRBD1 (6 bases). CDR3 length: 14 amino acids. CDR1 and CDR2 (germline): LNHNV, YYDKDF (reference sequence). V was pared by 0 bases and J by 4 bases, with 8 bases between.

V usage is TRBV5-1 and J usage is TRBJ1-1, with 9 bases aligning to TRBD1. The CDR3 contains 19 residues. With V trimmed by 0 bases and J by 0 bases, 12 bases remained unmatched. CDR1 and CDR2 from the germline V gene are SGHRS and YFSETQ. This chain's CDR3 is CASSLATGGAGIVNTEAFF. The CDR3 region has the DNA TGCGCCAGCAGCTTGGCAACAGGGGGCGCGGGAATTGTGAACACTGAAGCTTTCTTT.

This chain uses TRBV27 with TRBJ1-2; 7 bases are shared with TRBD1. The junction had 13 bases not matched to a gene; V was cut back by 4 bases and J by 2 bases. This CDR3 region has 17 residues. Germline V gene data show CDR1 as MNHEY and CDR2 as SMNVEV (reference sequence). CDR3 DNA sequence: TGTGCCAGCAGTTCCTTGACAGGGAGAGCGCTCAACTATGGCTACACCTTC. Its translation: CASSSLTGRALNYGYTF.

J is TRBJ2-7 and V is TRBV25-1; 7 positions match TRBD1. The CDR3 sequence is 16 residues long. Trimming cost V 3 bases and J 0 bases; bases outside gene matches: 8. CDR1 is MGHDK and CDR2 is SYGVNS in the germline V gene. CDR3 residues: CASSEPPGQSSYEQYF. For the CDR3, the DNA is TGTGCCAGCAGTGAGCCCCCGGGACAGAGCTCCTACGAGCAGTACTTC.

J is TRBJ2-3 and V is TRBV6-5, with D perhaps TRBD2 (6 bases). V shed 2 bases and J shed 2 bases, with 8 bases lying between them. Looked up from germline, CDR1 is MNHEY and CDR2 is SVGAGI. The CDR3 spans 14 residues. The CDR3 DNA follows: TGTGCCAGCAGTTACCGCGGGATCACAGATACGCAGTATTTT. This gives the protein CASSYRGITDTQYF.

The rearrangement joins TRBV6-5 to TRBJ1-1, with 9 bases identical to TRBD1. V gave up 8 bases and J gave up 1 base; unmatched junction bases: 8. The CDR3 consists of 15 residues. CDR1 and CDR2 from the germline V gene are MNHEY and SVGAGI. As DNA, the CDR3 is TGTGCCAGCTTCCGGACAGGGGCCCCGAACACTGAAGCTTTCTTT. Protein sequence: CASFRTGAPNTEAFF.

This clone was observed a single time. The chain joins TRBV14 to TRBJ1-2, with TRBD1 matching 8 bases. J gave up 3 bases and V 1 base, and 4 bases lay outside the gene matches. CDR1 is SGHDN and CDR2 is FVKESK in the germline V gene. The CDR3 runs to 15 residues. Written as DNA, the CDR3 is TGTGCCAGCAGCCAAGGGGACAGGTACTACTATGGCTACACCTTC. Translating gives CASSQGDRYYYGYTF.

J is TRBJ1-5 and V is TRBV18; no clear D. Trimming took 6 bases from V and 7 from J, leaving 13 bases between them. CDR3 length equals 13 residues. Looked up from germline, CDR1 is KGHSH and CDR2 is LQKENI. The CDR3 sequence is CASSLGVDQPQHF. DNA of the CDR3: TGTGCCAGCTCTCTCGGAGTCGACCAGCCCCAGCATTTT.

This clone was counted once. The chain employs TRBV28 and TRBJ1-2, with a weak D call TRBD1 (5 bases). The germline gives CDR1 MDHEN, CDR2 SYDVKM. The CDR3 length is 17 residues. Trimming removed 6 bases from V and 4 bases from J, with 24 bases in between. The CDR3 spells CASSLTLSDSDPYGYTF. CDR3 DNA: TGTGCCAGCAGCTTAACCCTCTCCGACAGTGACCCCTATGGCTACACCTTC.

Concerning this clone itself: Within the sample, other DNA sequences also encode this same CDR3. The rearrangement joins TRBV9 to TRBJ2-5; 8 bases agree with TRBD1. Germline-derived CDR1 and CDR2 are SGDLS and YYNGEE. The V gene end was trimmed by 0 bases and the J gene end by 5 bases; junction bases not matched to a gene: 0. This CDR3 has 13 amino acids. The CDR3 here is CASSVDRGETQYF. The CDR3 nucleotides are TGTGCCAGCAGCGTAGACAGGGGGGAGACCCAGTACTTC.

The chain carries TRBV7-3 and TRBJ2-2; the D call may be TRBD1 or TRBD2 (5 bases each). The V gene's germline CDR1 is SGHTA and CDR2 FQGTGA. The CDR3 is made up of 15 amino acids. V was trimmed by 9 bases and J by 2 bases, leaving 16 bases between them. This CDR3 reads CASTRDPLNTGELFF. CDR3 coding DNA: TGTGCCAGTACCAGGGACCCCCTTAACACCGGGGAGCTGTTTTTT.

The V call is TRBV7-2, the J call TRBJ1-2, with 7 nucleotides matching TRBD1. V shed 1 base, J shed 4 bases, and the junction held 6 bases outside the gene matches. Germline loops: CDR1 SGHTA, CDR2 FQGNSA. The CDR3 is 15 amino acids. CDR3 nucleotide sequence: TGTGCCAGCAGCTTAGAGGCAGGGGGGGGCTATGGCTACACCTTC. Translating it yields CASSLEAGGGYGYTF.

The gene calls are TRBV15 and TRBJ1-2; no firm D call. The CDR3 spans 14 residues. V shed 7 bases and J shed 4 bases, with 16 bases lying between them. The germline CDR1 and CDR2 sequences are LNHNV and YYDKDF (reference sequence). The chain's CDR3 is CATTPDRAGYGYTF. The DNA of the CDR3 is TGTGCCACCACCCCTGACCGGGCGGGCTATGGCTACACCTTC.

The J gene is TRBJ1-3, the V gene TRBV9, with D possibly matching TRBD1 (6 bases). V was cut by 4 bases and J by 0 bases, with 8 bases left in between. CDR1 and CDR2 from the germline V gene are SGDLS and YYNGEE. The CDR3 contains 14 residues. CDR3 protein: CASSRDNSGNTIYF. The CDR3 DNA follows: TGTGCCAGCAGCCGGGACAACTCTGGAAACACCATATATTTT.

V gene TRBV5-6 combines with J gene TRBJ1-6; D remains unclear. Trimming took 1 base from V and 0 from J, leaving 8 bases between them. This CDR3 has 16 amino acids. CDR1 SGHDT and CDR2 YYEEEE come from the germline V gene. This CDR3 is CASSLYKSSYNSPLHF. DNA for the CDR3: TGTGCCAGCAGCTTGTATAAGAGCTCCTATAATTCACCCCTCCACTTT. Filled out from reference TRBV5-6 and TRBJ1-6, the complete variable domain reads DAGVTQSPTHLIKTRGQQVTLRCSPKSGHDTVSWYQQALGQGPQFIFQYYEEEERQRGNFPDRFSGHQFPNYSSELNVNALLLGDSALYLCASSLYKSSYNSPLHFGNGTRLTVT.